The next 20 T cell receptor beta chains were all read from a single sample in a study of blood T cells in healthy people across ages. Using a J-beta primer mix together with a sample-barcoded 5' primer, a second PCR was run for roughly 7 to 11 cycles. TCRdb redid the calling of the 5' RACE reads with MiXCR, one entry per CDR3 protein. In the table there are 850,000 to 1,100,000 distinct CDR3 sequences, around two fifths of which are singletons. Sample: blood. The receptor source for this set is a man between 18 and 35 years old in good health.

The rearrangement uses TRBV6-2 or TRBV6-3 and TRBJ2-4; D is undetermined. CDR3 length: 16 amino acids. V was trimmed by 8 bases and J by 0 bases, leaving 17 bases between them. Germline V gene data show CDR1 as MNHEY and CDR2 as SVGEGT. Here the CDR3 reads CASDPGPVLAKNIQYF. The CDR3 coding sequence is TGTGCCAGCGATCCAGGACCCGTACTAGCCAAAAACATTCAGTACTTC.

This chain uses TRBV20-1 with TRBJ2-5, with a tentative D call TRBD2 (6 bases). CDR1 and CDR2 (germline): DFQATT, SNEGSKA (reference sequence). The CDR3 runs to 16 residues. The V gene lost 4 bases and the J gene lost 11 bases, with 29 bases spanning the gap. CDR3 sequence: CSAIPAGGTHPNEQYF. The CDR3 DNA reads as TGCAGTGCTATCCCAGCGGGCGGGACTCACCCCAATGAGCAGTACTTC.

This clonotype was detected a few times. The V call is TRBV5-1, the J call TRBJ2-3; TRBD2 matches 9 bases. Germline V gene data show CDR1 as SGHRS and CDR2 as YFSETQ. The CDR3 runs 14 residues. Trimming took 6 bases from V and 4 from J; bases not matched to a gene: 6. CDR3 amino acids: CASNLAGNPDTQYF. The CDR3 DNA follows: TGCGCCAGCAACCTAGCGGGGAACCCAGATACGCAGTATTTT.

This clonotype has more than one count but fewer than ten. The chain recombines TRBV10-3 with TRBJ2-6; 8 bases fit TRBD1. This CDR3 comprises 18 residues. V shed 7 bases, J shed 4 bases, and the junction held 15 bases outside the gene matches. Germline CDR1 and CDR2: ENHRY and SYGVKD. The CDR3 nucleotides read TGTGCCATCACCTTAGGACAGGGTTCCCTCATCGGGGCCAACGTCCTGACTTTC. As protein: CAITLGQGSLIGANVLTF.

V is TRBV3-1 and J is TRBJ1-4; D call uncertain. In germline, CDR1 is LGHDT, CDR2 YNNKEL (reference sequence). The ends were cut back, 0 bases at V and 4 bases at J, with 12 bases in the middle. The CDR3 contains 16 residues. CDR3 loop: CASSQDLSAVNEKLFF. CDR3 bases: TGTGCCAGCAGCCAAGATCTTTCGGCTGTTAATGAAAAACTGTTTTTT.

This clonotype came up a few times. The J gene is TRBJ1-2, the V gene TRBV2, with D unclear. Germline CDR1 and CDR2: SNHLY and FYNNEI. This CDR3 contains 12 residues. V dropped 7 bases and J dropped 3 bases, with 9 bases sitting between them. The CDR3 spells CASNEGDYGYTF. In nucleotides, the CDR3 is TGTGCCAGCAATGAGGGCGACTATGGCTACACCTTC.

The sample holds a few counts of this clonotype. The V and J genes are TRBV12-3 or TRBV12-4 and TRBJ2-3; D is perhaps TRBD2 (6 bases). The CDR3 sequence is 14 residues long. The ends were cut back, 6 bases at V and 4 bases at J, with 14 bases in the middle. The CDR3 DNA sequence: TGTGCCAGCAGGATGGGGGGATTGGCAGATACGCAGTATTTT. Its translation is CASRMGGLADTQYF.

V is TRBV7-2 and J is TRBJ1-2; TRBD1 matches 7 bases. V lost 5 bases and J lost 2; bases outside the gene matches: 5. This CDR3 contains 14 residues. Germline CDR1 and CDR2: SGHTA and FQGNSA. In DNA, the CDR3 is TGTGCCAGCAGCGCGGGACAGCTCAACTATGGCTACACCTTC. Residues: CASSAGQLNYGYTF.

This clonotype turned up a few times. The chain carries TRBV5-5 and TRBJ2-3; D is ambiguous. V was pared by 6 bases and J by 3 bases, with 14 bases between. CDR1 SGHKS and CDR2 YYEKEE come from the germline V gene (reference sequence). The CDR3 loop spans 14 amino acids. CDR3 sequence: CASNMGWKTDTQYF. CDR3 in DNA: TGTGCCAGCAACATGGGGTGGAAAACAGATACGCAGTATTTT.

CDR3 in DNA: TGCGCCAGCAGCCCGACGACAGGGGGCGCAGATACGCAGTATTTT. Translated, it gives CASSPTTGGADTQYF. The chain has TRBV5-1 and TRBJ2-3, with TRBD1 identical over 10 bases. In germline, CDR1 is SGHRS, CDR2 YFSETQ. The CDR3 sequence is 15 residues long. J was trimmed by 4 bases and V by 4 bases; bases with no gene match: 6.

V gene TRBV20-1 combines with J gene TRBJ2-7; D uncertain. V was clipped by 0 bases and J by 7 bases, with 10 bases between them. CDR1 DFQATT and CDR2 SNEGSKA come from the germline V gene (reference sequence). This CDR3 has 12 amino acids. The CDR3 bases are TGCAGTGCTAGAGATTACAGTGGTGAGCAGTACTTC. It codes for CSARDYSGEQYF.

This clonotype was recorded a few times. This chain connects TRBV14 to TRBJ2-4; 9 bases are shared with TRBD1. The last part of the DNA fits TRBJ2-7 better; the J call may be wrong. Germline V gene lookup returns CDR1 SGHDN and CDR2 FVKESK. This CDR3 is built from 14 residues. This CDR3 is CASSQDRGVNEQYF. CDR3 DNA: TGTGCCAGCAGCCAGGACAGGGGAGTAAACGAGCAGTACTTC.

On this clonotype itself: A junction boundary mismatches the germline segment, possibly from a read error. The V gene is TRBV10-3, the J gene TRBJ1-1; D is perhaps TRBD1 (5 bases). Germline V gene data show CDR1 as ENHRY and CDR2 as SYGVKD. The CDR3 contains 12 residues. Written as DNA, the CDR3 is TGTGCCACCGCACAGGTTGACACTGGAGCTTTCTTT. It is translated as CATAQVDTGAFF.

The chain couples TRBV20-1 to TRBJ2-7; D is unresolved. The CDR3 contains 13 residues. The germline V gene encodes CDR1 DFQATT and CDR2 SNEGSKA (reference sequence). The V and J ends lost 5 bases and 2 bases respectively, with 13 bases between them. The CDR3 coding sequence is TGCAGTGCTTCCCGGACGGCAACCTACGAGCAGTACTTC. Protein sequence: CSASRTATYEQYF.

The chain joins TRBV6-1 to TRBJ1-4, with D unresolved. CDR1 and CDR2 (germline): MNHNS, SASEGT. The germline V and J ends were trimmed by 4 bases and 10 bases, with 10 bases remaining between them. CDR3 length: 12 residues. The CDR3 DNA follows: TGTGCCAGCAGTGCGGGAGGTGGAAAACTGTTTTTT. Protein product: CASSAGGGKLFF.

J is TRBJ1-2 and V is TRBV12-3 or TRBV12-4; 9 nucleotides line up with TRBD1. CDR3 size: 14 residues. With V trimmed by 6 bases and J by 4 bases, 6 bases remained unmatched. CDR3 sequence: CASRRQGGSYGYTF. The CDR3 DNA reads TGTGCCAGCAGACGACAGGGGGGTAGCTATGGCTACACCTTC.

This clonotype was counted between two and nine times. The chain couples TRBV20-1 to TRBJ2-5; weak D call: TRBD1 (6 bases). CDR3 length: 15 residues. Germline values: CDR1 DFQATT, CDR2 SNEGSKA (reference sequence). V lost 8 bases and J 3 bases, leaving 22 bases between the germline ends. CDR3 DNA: TGCAGTTCCACCGTGGACAGAGGGATCGAAGAGACCCAGTACTTC. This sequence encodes CSSTVDRGIEETQYF.

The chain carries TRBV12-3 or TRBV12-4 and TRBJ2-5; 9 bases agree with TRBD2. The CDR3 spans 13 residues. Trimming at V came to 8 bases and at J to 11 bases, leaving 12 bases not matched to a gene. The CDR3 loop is CASRLADLYGQYF. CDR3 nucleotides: TGTGCCAGCCGACTAGCGGACCTCTACGGGCAGTACTTC.

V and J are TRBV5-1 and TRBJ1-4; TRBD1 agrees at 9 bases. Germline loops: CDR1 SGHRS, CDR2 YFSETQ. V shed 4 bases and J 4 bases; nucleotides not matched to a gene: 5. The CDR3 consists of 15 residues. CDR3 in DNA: TGCGCCAGCAGCCCCACGGGACAGGGTAATGAAAAACTGTTTTTT. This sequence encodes CASSPTGQGNEKLFF.

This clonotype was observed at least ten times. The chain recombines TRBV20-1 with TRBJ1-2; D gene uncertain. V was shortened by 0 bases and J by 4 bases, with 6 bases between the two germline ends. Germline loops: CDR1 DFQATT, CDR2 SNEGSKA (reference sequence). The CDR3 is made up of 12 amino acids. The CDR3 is CSARDRSYGYTF. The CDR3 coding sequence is TGCAGTGCTAGAGACAGATCCTATGGCTACACCTTC.